This TCR beta chain is from a study of shared clonotypes between healthy human individuals. Germline lookup yields CDR1 MDHEN and CDR2 SYDVKM. Trimming took off 6 bases at V and 3 bases at J, with 12 bases between the two ends. The CDR3 length is 13 residues. Repertoires were generated with immunoSEQ multiplex PCR, while TCRdb's copy carries only in-frame clones and drops some. Among about 2.2 million clones listed, 93% were seen once. The naive CD8 subset, CD45RO-negative cells positively selected for CCR7, excluded terminally differentiated effector memory CD45RA+ cells. The chain joins TRBV28 to TRBJ2-7, with TRBD2 as a possible D gene (6 bases). What was sequenced was naive CD8+ T cells from PBMCs. The sequence was collected from a young man in good health. Some clones in this sample may be carry-over from other donors' samples. CDR3 sequence: CASRQPGDYEQYF. In DNA form, the CDR3 reads TGTGCCAGCAGGCAACCGGGAGACTACGAGCAGTACTTC.